Sequencing of this TCR beta chain was carried out in a study of cytomegalovirus exposure and HLA in healthy donors. The study's findings and limits: The presence/absence work took it that sequencing depth was about the same across donors. In a later analysis, most CMV-associated TCR beta chains appeared HLA-restricted. Cytomegalovirus status, reportedly, was diagnosed with high specificity and sensitivity by the classifier.

PCR involved 60 Vbeta and 13 Jbeta primers. Only in-frame clones appear in the TCRdb table, and some are missing; sequencing was by immunoSEQ multiplex PCR. The sample comprises about 200,000 clones, around 77% of which are singletons, and less than 3.5% rests with the top ten. About this clone: Its specificity is unknown.

The TCR sequence derives from a woman in her thirties in good health and CMV-seronegative. The specimen was PBMCs.

The CDR3 region is CASSQVGGAGDTQYF. CDR3 coding DNA: TGCGCCAGCAGCCAAGTGGGGGGGGCCGGAGATACGCAGTATTTT. V and J are TRBV4-1 and TRBJ2-3; possible D gene TRBD2, 7 bases. CDR1 MGHRA and CDR2 YSYEKL come from the germline V gene. V was clipped by 1 base and J by 5 bases, with 13 bases between them. This CDR3 is built from 15 residues.